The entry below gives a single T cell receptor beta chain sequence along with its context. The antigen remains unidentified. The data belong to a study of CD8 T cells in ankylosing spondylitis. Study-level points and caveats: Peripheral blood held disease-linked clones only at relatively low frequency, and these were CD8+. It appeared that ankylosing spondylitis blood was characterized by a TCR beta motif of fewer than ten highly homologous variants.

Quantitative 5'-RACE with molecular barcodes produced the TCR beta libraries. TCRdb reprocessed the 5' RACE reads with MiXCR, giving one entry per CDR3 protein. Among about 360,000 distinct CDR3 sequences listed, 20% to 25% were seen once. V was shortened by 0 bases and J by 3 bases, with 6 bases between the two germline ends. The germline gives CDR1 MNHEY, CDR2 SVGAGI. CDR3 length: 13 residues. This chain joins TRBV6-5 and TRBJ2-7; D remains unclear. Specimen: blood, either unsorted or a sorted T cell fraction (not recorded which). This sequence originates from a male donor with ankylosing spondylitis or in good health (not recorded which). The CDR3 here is CASSYSAHYEQYF. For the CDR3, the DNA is TGTGCCAGCAGTTACTCCGCCCACTACGAGCAGTACTTC.